This section outlines one TCR beta chain sequence together with its context. What it binds is not known. Germline-derived CDR1 and CDR2 are SGHRS and YFSETQ. V was shortened by 1 base and J by 5 bases, with 12 bases between the two germline ends. CDR3 length: 14 amino acids. Use of 60 Vbeta and 13 Jbeta primers characterized the PCR. Sequenced by immunoSEQ multiplex PCR; TCRdb stores in-frame clones only, minus some. Among roughly 130,000 clones, roughly 82% were seen once, and the ten largest hold roughly 2.5%. The sample comes from a study of cytomegalovirus exposure and HLA in healthy donors. The overall study: There were 350 to 450 genotyped donors. Of these, about 81% fell in the genetic ancestry cluster associated with self-reported Caucasian donors. The study's findings and limits: When analyzed later, a missense DCLRE1C variant was found to be linked to TCR beta V- and J-gene trimming.

The sequenced sample was PBMCs. This receptor was identified in a man aged 50-60 years in good health and CMV-seronegative. The V call is TRBV5-1, the J call TRBJ2-5; possible D gene TRBD2, 5 bases. The CDR3 is CASSLKQPGETQYF. CDR3 sequence (DNA): TGCGCCAGCAGCTTGAAACAGCCGGGGGAGACCCAGTACTTC.